This TCR beta chain emerged from a study of cytomegalovirus exposure and HLA in healthy donors. Study in general: Inside one of the first data releases sat about 85 million unique TCRs taken from HLA-typed donors.

For this clone: Its antigen is as yet unknown.

Amplification used 60 Vbeta primers and 13 Jbeta primers. Assay: immunoSEQ multiplex PCR; the TCRdb copy retains only in-frame clones and omits some. The data contain roughly 100,000 clones, roughly 78% of them singletons. General study results and limits: A cluster of highly shared sequence variants was likely a sequencing artifact.

Sequences were obtained from PBMCs. The receptor's source is a middle-aged woman in good health and CMV-seronegative.

The CDR3 nucleotides are TGTGCCAGCAGCCCGACAGGGGCTGAAGCTTTCTTT. Protein: CASSPTGAEAFF. J is TRBJ1-1 and V is TRBV9; 8 nucleotides align to TRBD1. Germline CDR1 and CDR2: SGDLS and YYNGEE. Trimming took 4 bases from V and 6 from J; bases not matched to a gene: 2. This CDR3 is built from 12 residues.